The rows below give T cell receptor beta chains drawn from one sample of a study of Ad26.COV2.S vaccination and SARS-CoV-2 variants. Sequenced by immunoSEQ multiplex PCR; TCRdb stores in-frame clones only, minus some. The sample contains about 320,000 clones, 85% of which appear only once. The source material was peripheral blood, sampled in a trial of Ad26.COV2.S vaccine versus placebo. The receptors were sampled from a person between 18 and 65 years old who received the Ad26.COV2.S COVID-19 vaccine or a placebo. Both conserved end residues are part of each CDR3. The D gene is left open where the match is weak. Clone size is shown for a subset of rows, as once, few, many or a class of expanded clone.

TRBJ2-7 TRBV18 . TRBD1 TGTGCCAGCTCACCCCAACAGGGGGCTCCCTCCTACGAGCAGTACTTC CASSPQQGAPSYEQYF
TRBJ2-5 TRBV3-1/TRBV3-2 . . TGTGCCAGCAGCCAAGCGGGTCCGGAGGAGACCCAGTACTTC CASSQAGPEETQYF
TRBJ1-1 TRBV19 . . TGTGCCAGTAGTATAAGTATCGGGATCAGCACTGAAGCTTTCTTT CASSISIGISTEAFF
TRBJ2-5 TRBV2 . TRBD1 TGTGCCAGCAGACGAACAGGGGCAGAGACCCAGTACTTC CASRRTGAETQYF
TRBJ1-1 TRBV5-1 . . TGCGCCAGCAGCTTGGCTTGGGGGGATGACACTGAAGCTTTCTTT CASSLAWGDDTEAFF
TRBJ2-2 TRBV13 . . TGTGCCAGCAGCGCACATGGGGCCGGGGAGCTGTTTTTT CASSAHGAGELFF
TRBJ1-2 TRBV3-1/TRBV3-2 once . TGTGCCAGCAGCCAAGGGGAGGGGGACTATGGCTACACCTTC CASSQGEGDYGYTF
TRBJ2-5 TRBV11-2 . TRBD2 TGTGCCAGCAGCTTAGCGGGGGGGCCATCAGAGACCCAGTACTTC CASSLAGGPSETQYF
TRBJ2-1 TRBV5-8 . . TGTGCCAGCAGCTTGGAGGGAAGCTCCTACAATGAGCAGTTCTTC CASSLEGSSYNEQFF
TRBJ2-3 TRBV4-2 . TRBD2 TGTGCCAGCAGCCAAGATCACCGACTAGCGGGGAGCACCACAGATACGCAGTATTTT CASSQDHRLAGSTTDTQYF
TRBJ1-1 TRBV2 . . TGTGCCAGCAGTGTTGGAGATACGGCTTTCTTT CASSVGDTAFF
TRBJ1-1 TRBV10-1 few . TGCGCCAGCAGTGAGGGCAGGGGTACGACTGAAGCTTTCTTT CASSEGRGTTEAFF
TRBJ1-5 TRBV28 few TRBD1 TGTGCCAGTACTAACCGGGACAGGGACAATCAGCCCCAGCATTTT CASTNRDRDNQPQHF
TRBJ1-2 TRBV12-3/TRBV12-4 . . TGTGCCAGCAGTGAGACAGGTTTCTATGGCTACACCTTC CASSETGFYGYTF
TRBJ2-7 TRBV16 . TRBD1 TGTGCCAGCAGCCAGGCTTCAGGGGGCTCCTACGAGCAGTACTTC CASSQASGGSYEQYF
TRBJ2-3 TRBV5-1 . TRBD2 TGCGCCAGCAGCTTCGGACTAGCGGCAGATACGCAGTATTTT CASSFGLAADTQYF
TRBJ2-7 TRBV15 . . TGTGCCACCAGCAGCTCTATGGGCCCCTACGAGCAGTACTTC CATSSSMGPYEQYF
TRBJ1-2 TRBV4-1 . . TGCGCCAGCAGCCAGGTGGACCTTGGACTCCATGGCTACACCTTC CASSQVDLGLHGYTF
TRBJ1-2 TRBV7-2 . . TGTGCCAGCAGCTTAACCAGGGATTATGGCTACACCTTC CASSLTRDYGYTF
TRBJ2-3 TRBV4-2 . TRBD2 TGTGCCAGCAGCCAAGTAGGAATTAGCGGGGGGGCCGACACAGATACGCAGTATTTT CASSQVGISGGADTDTQYF
TRBJ2-7 TRBV5-5 . . TGTGCCAGCAGCTTGGATCTGGGTCGGGACGAGCAGTACTTC CASSLDLGRDEQYF
TRBJ2-1 TRBV28 few TRBD2 TGTGCCAGCAGTCCCACTAGCGGGGGGCTATACAATGAGCAGTTCTTC CASSPTSGGLYNEQFF
TRBJ2-7 TRBV6-5 once TRBD1 TGTGCCAGCCGCGGGACAGGGGTCTACGAGCAGTACTTC CASRGTGVYEQYF
TRBJ1-3 TRBV28 . TRBD1 TGTGCCAGCAGTTTGAGGGGGCCCACCATATATTTT CASSLRGPTIYF
TRBJ2-5 TRBV5-6 . TRBD1 TGTGCCAGCGTCCCCTATCAAAACAGGGGGCGTGAGACCCAGTACTTC CASVPYQNRGRETQYF
TRBJ2-5 TRBV9 . TRBD2 TGTGCCAGCAGTGACTCCCCAGCGGGGGGGCTGAAAGAGACCCAGTACTTC CASSDSPAGGLKETQYF
TRBJ1-6 TRBV19 few TRBD1 TGTGCCAGTAGTGCGGGACAGGGGCACTCACCCCTCCACTTT CASSAGQGHSPLHF
TRBJ1-5 TRBV2 few . TGTGCCAGCACGGGCGGTAATCAGCCCCAGCATTTT CASTGGNQPQHF
TRBJ1-2 TRBV5-4 . TRBD1 TGTGCCAGCAGCTTAGACAGGGTCCGGTATGGCTACACCTTC CASSLDRVRYGYTF
TRBJ1-4 TRBV5-1 . . TGCGCCAGCAGGCAGGGCATGGATTCTGCATCGGAAAAACTGTTTTTT CASRQGMDSASEKLFF
TRBJ1-1 TRBV6-1 . . TGTGCCAGCAGTGACCTGGGAGGGGCGAACACTGAAGCTTTCTTT CASSDLGGANTEAFF
TRBJ2-7 TRBV6-1 few . TGTGCCAGCAGTGAATCCTATGGTGTCGGGTACTACGAGCAGTACTTC CASSESYGVGYYEQYF
TRBJ2-3 TRBV12-3/TRBV12-4 . . TGTGCCAGCAGTTCGGCCAGCACAGATACGCAGTATTTT CASSSASTDTQYF
TRBJ1-2 TRBV19 . . TGTGCCAGTAAGGGAGGCGGTAACTATGGCTACACCTTC CASKGGGNYGYTF
TRBJ2-7 TRBV18 . . TGTGCCAGCTCACCCGCAGTATCCTACGAGCAGTACTTC CASSPAVSYEQYF
TRBJ2-3 TRBV13 . . TGTGCCAGCAGCCCCCGCACAGATACGCAGTATTTT CASSPRTDTQYF
TRBJ2-7 TRBV11-2 . TRBD2 TGTGCCAGCAGCGGAAAGCGGGGGGGCCGCTACGAGCAGTACTTC CASSGKRGGRYEQYF
TRBJ2-7 TRBV7-2 once TRBD2 TGTGCCAGCAGCAAGGGGACTAGCGGCGTTTACGAGCAGTACTTC CASSKGTSGVYEQYF
TRBJ1-3 TRBV3-1/TRBV3-2 . . TGTGCCAGCAGCCCTTTACTCTTCCTGTACTCTGGAAACACCATATATTTT CASSPLLFLYSGNTIYF
TRBJ2-5 TRBV6-5 . . TGTGCCAGCAGTTACCGGGCTAGCCGAGAGACCCAGTACTTC CASSYRASRETQYF
TRBJ1-6 TRBV28 . TRBD1 TGTGCCAGCAGCCGCACAGGGGACCTCTATAATTCACCCCTCCACTTT CASSRTGDLYNSPLHF
TRBJ2-5 TRBV24-1 . . TGTGCCACCAGTGATTTTCGTGGGGTAGAGACCCAGTACTTC CATSDFRGVETQYF
TRBJ1-2 TRBV10-3 . . TGTGCCATCAATACAGGTGTTGGTTATGGCTACACCTTC CAINTGVGYGYTF
TRBJ1-3 TRBV19 . . TGTGCCAGTAGCTCCGGACACACATCTGGAAACACCATATATTTT CASSSGHTSGNTIYF
TRBJ2-7 TRBV28 few . TGTGCCAGCAGTAGAGGTTACGAGCAGTACTTC CASSRGYEQYF
TRBJ1-2 TRBV9 once . TGTGCCAGCAGCCCATCAGAAAACTATGGCTACACCTTC CASSPSENYGYTF
TRBJ2-2 TRBV7-3 few . TGTGCCAGCAGCTTATCAACCGGGGAGCTGTTTTTT CASSLSTGELFF
TRBJ2-3 TRBV18 . . TGTGCCAGCTCACTACGACAGGCGACCCATACAGATACGCAGTATTTT CASSLRQATHTDTQYF
TRBJ2-5 TRBV12-3/TRBV12-4 once . TGTGCCAGCAGTTTATTCGGAGAGACCCAGTACTTC CASSLFGETQYF
TRBJ1-1 TRBV11-3 . . TGTGCCAGCAGCCAGACAAGGGACACTGAAGCTTTCTTT CASSQTRDTEAFF
TRBJ1-2 TRBV29-1 . . TGCAGCGTTGGGGGCTACACCTTC CSVGGYTF
TRBJ2-7 TRBV3-1/TRBV3-2 . . TGTGCCAGCAGCCCCCCAGGGACGTCGGGGCAGTACTTC CASSPPGTSGQYF
TRBJ1-3 TRBV19 once . TGTGCCAGTACATATAACGCAGACTCTGGAAACACCATATATTTT CASTYNADSGNTIYF
TRBJ1-3 TRBV5-5 . . TGTGCCAGCAGCACGTACGGCCTCTCCAGGGGAAACACCATATATTTT CASSTYGLSRGNTIYF
TRBJ1-4 TRBV5-1 few . TGCGCCAGCAGCTTGGGATTGGTAGCGGGAAATGAAAAACTGTTTTTT CASSLGLVAGNEKLFF
TRBJ1-1 TRBV7-6 once . TGTGCCAGCAGCACTGGGCAGAACACTGAAGCTTTCTTT CASSTGQNTEAFF
TRBJ2-2 TRBV19 . TRBD1 TGTGCCAGTTCTAGAGGTCAGGGGGCCGTCGGGGAGCTGTTTTTT CASSRGQGAVGELFF